This T cell receptor beta chain is drawn from a study of blood T cell repertoires in COVID-19. Study context: Sites in the United States, Italy and Spain provided acute and convalescent COVID-19 samples. The cDNA or gDNA used as material had been derived from T cells, B-cell-depleted T cells, or PBMCs.

CDR3 length: 13 amino acids. Germline V gives CDR1 MGHRA, CDR2 YSYEKL. V was trimmed by 5 bases and J by 7 bases, leaving 15 bases between them. In the original processing: Estimation of nucleated cell counts was performed using reference gene primer amplification. Assay used: immunoSEQ multiplex PCR; TCRdb lists only in-frame clones, some missing. Clonal size and the V and J genes are those of that table, whereas D and trimming came from the DNA. The table has about 52,000 clones, around 86% seen once. This receptor was taken from a man aged 65 to 85 with active COVID-19. J is TRBJ2-7 and V is TRBV4-1; no clear D. Sequences were obtained from peripheral blood. The chain's CDR3 is CASSYGLRSEQYF. CDR3 bases: TGCGCCAGCAGCTACGGATTGCGGTCGGAGCAGTACTTC.